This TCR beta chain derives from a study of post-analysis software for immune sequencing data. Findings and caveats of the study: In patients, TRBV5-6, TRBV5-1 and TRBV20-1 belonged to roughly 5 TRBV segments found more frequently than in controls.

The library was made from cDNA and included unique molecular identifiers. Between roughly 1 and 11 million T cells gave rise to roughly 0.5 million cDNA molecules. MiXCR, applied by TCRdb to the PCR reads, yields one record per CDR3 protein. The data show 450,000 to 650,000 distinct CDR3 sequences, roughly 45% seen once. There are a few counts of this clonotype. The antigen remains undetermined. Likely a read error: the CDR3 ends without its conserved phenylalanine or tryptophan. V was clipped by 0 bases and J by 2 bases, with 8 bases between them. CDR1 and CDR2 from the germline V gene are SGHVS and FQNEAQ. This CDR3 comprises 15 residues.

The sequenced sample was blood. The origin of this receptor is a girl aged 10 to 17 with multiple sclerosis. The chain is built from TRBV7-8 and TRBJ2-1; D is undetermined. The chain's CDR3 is CASSLARVTYNEQFL. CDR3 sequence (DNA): TGTGCCAGCAGCTTAGCCCGGGTTACCTACAATGAGCAGTTCTTA.